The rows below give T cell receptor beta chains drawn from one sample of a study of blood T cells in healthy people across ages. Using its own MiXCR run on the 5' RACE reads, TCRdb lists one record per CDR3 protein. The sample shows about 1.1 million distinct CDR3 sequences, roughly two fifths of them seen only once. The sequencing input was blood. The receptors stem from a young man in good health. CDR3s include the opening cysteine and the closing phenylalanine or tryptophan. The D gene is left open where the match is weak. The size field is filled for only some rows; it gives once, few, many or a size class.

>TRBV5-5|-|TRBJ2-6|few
CASSLGYSGANVLTF
TGTGCCAGCAGCTTAGGTTACTCTGGGGCCAACGTCCTGACTTTC
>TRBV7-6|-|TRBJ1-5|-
CASSLRGEAGQPQHF
TGTGCCAGCAGCTTAAGGGGGGAAGCGGGTCAGCCCCAGCATTTT
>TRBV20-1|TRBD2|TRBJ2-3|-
CSGLAGESSTDTQYF
TGCAGTGGGCTAGCGGGGGAATCTAGCACAGATACGCAGTATTTT
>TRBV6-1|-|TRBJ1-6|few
CASSLRDGAVDSPLHF
TGTGCCAGCAGTCTCAGGGACGGTGCGGTTGATTCACCCCTCCACTTT
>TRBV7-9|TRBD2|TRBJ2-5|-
CASSLTTGGAHEQYF
TGTGCCAGCAGCTTAACCACCGGGGGGGCCCATGAGCAGTACTTC
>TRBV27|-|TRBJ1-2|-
CASSSQSRSGYGYTF
TGTGCCAGCAGTTCACAGTCGAGGTCGGGGTACGGCTACACCTTC
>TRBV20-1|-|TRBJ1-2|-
CSARDGLGGLYYGYTF
TGCAGTGCTAGAGACGGGTTGGGGGGGTTGTACTATGGCTACACCTTC
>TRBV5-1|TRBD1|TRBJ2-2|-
CASSARPGTGNTGELFF
TGCGCCAGCAGCGCCCGCCCCGGGACAGGGAACACCGGGGAGCTGTTTTTT
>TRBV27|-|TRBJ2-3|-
CASSWQGYTDTQYF
TGTGCCAGCAGTTGGCAGGGATACACAGATACGCAGTATTTT
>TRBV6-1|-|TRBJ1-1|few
CASTDLAEAFF
TGTGCCAGCACCGACCTCGCTGAAGCTTTCTTT
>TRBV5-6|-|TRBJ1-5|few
CASSLRWSDSNQPQHF
TGTGCCAGCAGCTTGAGGTGGAGCGATAGCAATCAGCCCCAGCATTTT
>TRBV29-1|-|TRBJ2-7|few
CSVGLTYRARYEQYF
TGCAGCGTTGGCCTAACCTACAGGGCGAGGTACGAGCAGTACTTC
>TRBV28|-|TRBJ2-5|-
CASTRISSYNEQYF
TGTGCCAGCACCCGGATTAGCTCCTACAATGAGCAGTACTTC
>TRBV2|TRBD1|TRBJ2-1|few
CASSAPDRDDEQFF
TGTGCCAGCAGTGCCCCGGACAGGGACGATGAGCAGTTCTTC
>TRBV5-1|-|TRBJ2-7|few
CASSLGLAISYEQYF
TGCGCCAGCAGCTTGGGCCTAGCGATTTCCTACGAGCAGTACTTC
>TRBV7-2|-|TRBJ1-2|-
CASSLGSLSGYTF
TGTGCCAGCAGCTTAGGCAGCCTAAGTGGCTACACCTTC
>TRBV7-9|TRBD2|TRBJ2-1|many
CATSTSGGQNEQFF
TGTGCCACCTCGACTAGCGGGGGGCAGAATGAGCAGTTCTTC
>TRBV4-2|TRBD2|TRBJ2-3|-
CASSQEGGRADTQYF
TGTGCCAGCAGCCAAGAGGGGGGGAGGGCAGATACGCAGTATTTT
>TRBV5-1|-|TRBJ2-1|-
CASSLAGRETFF
TGCGCCAGCAGCTTGGCCGGCAGGGAAACGTTCTTC
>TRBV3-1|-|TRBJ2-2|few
CASSQDVDRHYTGELFF
TGTGCCAGCAGCCAAGATGTCGACAGGCACTACACCGGGGAGCTGTTTTTT
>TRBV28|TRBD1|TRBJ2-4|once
CASNPGTEQNIQYF
TGTGCCAGCAACCCCGGGACAGAACAAAACATTCAGTACTTC
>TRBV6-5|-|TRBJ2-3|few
CASSYSEGADTQYF
TGTGCCAGCAGTTACTCCGAGGGGGCAGATACGCAGTATTTT
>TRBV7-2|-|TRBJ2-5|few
CASSWGRQETQYF
TGTGCCAGCAGCTGGGGACGGCAAGAGACCCAGTACTTC
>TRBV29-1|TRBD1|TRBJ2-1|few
CSARQGINEQFF
TGCAGCGCCAGACAGGGGATCAATGAGCAGTTCTTC
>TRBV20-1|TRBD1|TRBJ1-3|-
CSARAVARTGLSGNTIYF
TGCAGTGCTAGAGCCGTAGCTCGGACAGGGCTTTCTGGAAACACCATATATTTT
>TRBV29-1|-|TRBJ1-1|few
CSVVGGRNTEAFF
TGCAGCGTTGTCGGGGGAAGGAACACTGAAGCTTTCTTT
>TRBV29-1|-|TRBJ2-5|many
CSVAEAQYF
TGCAGCGTTGCGGAGGCCCAGTACTTC